These T cell receptor beta chains were read from a single sample in a study of T cell clonotyping in hematopoietic cell transplantation. TCRdb's table, derived via immunoSEQ multiplex PCR, lists solely in-frame clones and lacks some. The sample has some 36,000 clones; 90% to 95% are singletons. This specimen consisted of peripheral blood mononuclear cells, obtained before stem cell transplant. These receptors were obtained from a man in his forties or fifties with chronic myeloid leukemia. Some clones in this sample may be carry-over from other donors' samples. The CDR3 runs from the conserved cysteine through the conserved F or W. The D gene is left open where the match is weak. Clone size is not always given. Where it is, it says once, few, many or a class for expanded clones.

abundance: -; v_gene: TRBV4-1; j_gene: TRBJ1-1; d_gene: -; CDR3nt: TGCGCCAGCAGCCAAGGGCAGAGGGCTGAAGCTTTCTTT; CDR3aa: CASSQGQRAEAFF
abundance: -; v_gene: TRBV6-5; j_gene: TRBJ2-7; d_gene: -; CDR3nt: TGTGCCAGCAGTTACTCGATAACCCTCGAGCAGTACTTC; CDR3aa: CASSYSITLEQYF
abundance: -; v_gene: TRBV6-1; j_gene: TRBJ2-7; d_gene: TRBD1; CDR3nt: TGTGCCAGCAGTCCCGGGACAGGGGGCCGAGAGCAGTACTTC; CDR3aa: CASSPGTGGREQYF
abundance: -; v_gene: TRBV19; j_gene: TRBJ1-1; d_gene: -; CDR3nt: TGTGCCAGTAGTATGGGTAAACAGCCTAACACTGAAGCTTTCTTT; CDR3aa: CASSMGKQPNTEAFF
abundance: -; v_gene: TRBV4-2; j_gene: TRBJ2-7; d_gene: TRBD2; CDR3nt: TGTGCCAGCAGCCAATTTAGCGGGGGCGGGGAGCAGTACTTC; CDR3aa: CASSQFSGGGEQYF
abundance: -; v_gene: TRBV10-3; j_gene: TRBJ1-4; d_gene: TRBD1; CDR3nt: TGTGCCATCAGCGGGACAGGGGTGGAAAAACTGTTTTTT; CDR3aa: CAISGTGVEKLFF
abundance: few; v_gene: TRBV10-3; j_gene: TRBJ1-1; d_gene: -; CDR3nt: TGTGCCATCAGTGAGACCAGGGCGGAGAACACTGAAGCTTTCTTT; CDR3aa: CAISETRAENTEAFF
abundance: -; v_gene: TRBV6-5; j_gene: TRBJ2-5; d_gene: -; CDR3nt: TGTGCCAGCAGTTACGGACTCCGTTCTCAAGAGACCCAGTACTTC; CDR3aa: CASSYGLRSQETQYF
abundance: -; v_gene: TRBV2; j_gene: TRBJ1-5; d_gene: TRBD1; CDR3nt: TGTGCCAGCAGTCCGCAGGGACAGAAGCATCAGCCCCAGCATTTT; CDR3aa: CASSPQGQKHQPQHF
abundance: -; v_gene: TRBV5-4; j_gene: TRBJ1-2; d_gene: -; CDR3nt: TGTGCCAGCAGCTTGGGGACAGCCTTCTATGGCTACACCTTC; CDR3aa: CASSLGTAFYGYTF
abundance: -; v_gene: TRBV6-5; j_gene: TRBJ1-5; d_gene: -; CDR3nt: TGTGCCAGCAGTTACAAGCAGGGAGGTCAGCCCCAGCATTTT; CDR3aa: CASSYKQGGQPQHF
abundance: -; v_gene: TRBV7-8; j_gene: TRBJ1-2; d_gene: -; CDR3nt: TGTGCCAGCAGCACAGTATCTAACTATGGCTACACCTTC; CDR3aa: CASSTVSNYGYTF
abundance: -; v_gene: TRBV7-6; j_gene: TRBJ2-7; d_gene: -; CDR3nt: TGTGCCAGCAGCTTAGGCGGCATTGTCTCCTACGAGCAGTACTTC; CDR3aa: CASSLGGIVSYEQYF
abundance: -; v_gene: TRBV4-3; j_gene: TRBJ2-7; d_gene: TRBD1; CDR3nt: TGCGCCAGCAGCCAGAGAACGGGACAGGCGGCTGAGCAGTACTTC; CDR3aa: CASSQRTGQAAEQYF
abundance: -; v_gene: TRBV5-5; j_gene: TRBJ2-7; d_gene: -; CDR3nt: TGTGCCAGCAGCCCGACTTATTACGAGCAGTACTTC; CDR3aa: CASSPTYYEQYF
abundance: -; v_gene: TRBV7-9; j_gene: TRBJ2-3; d_gene: TRBD1; CDR3nt: TGTGCCAGCAGCTTATACAGGGGTCACTCTGGAACTAGCACAGATACGCAGTATTTT; CDR3aa: CASSLYRGHSGTSTDTQYF
abundance: -; v_gene: TRBV10-2; j_gene: TRBJ1-4; d_gene: TRBD1; CDR3nt: TGCGCCAGCAGTGGGACAGGGGCCGAGGAAAAACTGTTTTTT; CDR3aa: CASSGTGAEEKLFF
abundance: -; v_gene: TRBV4-1; j_gene: TRBJ1-1; d_gene: TRBD1; CDR3nt: TGCGCCAGCAGCCAAGTATCCGGGACAGAGTACACTGAAGCTTTCTTT; CDR3aa: CASSQVSGTEYTEAFF
abundance: -; v_gene: TRBV7-3; j_gene: TRBJ1-5; d_gene: TRBD1; CDR3nt: TGTGCCAGCAGCTTAAGAGACAGGGGAAGTCAGCCCCAGCATTTT; CDR3aa: CASSLRDRGSQPQHF
abundance: -; v_gene: TRBV28; j_gene: TRBJ1-1; d_gene: TRBD1; CDR3nt: TGTGCCAGCAACAGGGGTTGGACTGAAGCTTTCTTT; CDR3aa: CASNRGWTEAFF
abundance: -; v_gene: TRBV7-9; j_gene: TRBJ2-1; d_gene: -; CDR3nt: TGTGCCAGCAGCTTCGACCGGGCATACAATGAGCAGTTCTTC; CDR3aa: CASSFDRAYNEQFF
abundance: -; v_gene: TRBV18; j_gene: TRBJ2-7; d_gene: TRBD1; CDR3nt: TGTGCCAGCTCACCAAGGACAGGGAACCCCTACGAGCAGTACTTC; CDR3aa: CASSPRTGNPYEQYF
abundance: -; v_gene: TRBV5-6; j_gene: TRBJ2-2; d_gene: -; CDR3nt: TGTGCCAGCAGCTTAATACAGTCTACCGGGGAGCTGTTTTTT; CDR3aa: CASSLIQSTGELFF
abundance: -; v_gene: TRBV30; j_gene: TRBJ1-1; d_gene: -; CDR3nt: TGTGCCTGGAGTGCGGGGACGTTCGTGAACACTGAAGCTTTCTTT; CDR3aa: CAWSAGTFVNTEAFF
abundance: -; v_gene: TRBV7-9; j_gene: TRBJ1-1; d_gene: -; CDR3nt: TGTGCCAGCAGCTCAGGGGATAGCACTGAAGCTTTCTTT; CDR3aa: CASSSGDSTEAFF
abundance: -; v_gene: TRBV30; j_gene: TRBJ1-6; d_gene: -; CDR3nt: TGTGCCTGGAGCAATGCGGGCAGGCGCTCACCCCTCCACTTT; CDR3aa: CAWSNAGRRSPLHF
abundance: -; v_gene: TRBV9; j_gene: TRBJ2-7; d_gene: -; CDR3nt: TGTGCCAGCAGCGTAGGTCCCCAGGATCCCTACGAGCAGTACTTC; CDR3aa: CASSVGPQDPYEQYF
abundance: -; v_gene: TRBV7-2; j_gene: TRBJ1-2; d_gene: -; CDR3nt: TGTGCCAGCAGCTTAGGACAGGACTATGGCTACACCTTC; CDR3aa: CASSLGQDYGYTF
abundance: -; v_gene: TRBV7-8; j_gene: TRBJ1-5; d_gene: -; CDR3nt: TGTGCCAGCAGCTTCGGCAGGGCCGGACAGCCCCAGCATTTT; CDR3aa: CASSFGRAGQPQHF
abundance: -; v_gene: TRBV4-3; j_gene: TRBJ1-2; d_gene: TRBD1; CDR3nt: TGCGCCAGCAGCCAACTAGTAGGACAGGAACATGGCTACACCTTC; CDR3aa: CASSQLVGQEHGYTF
abundance: -; v_gene: TRBV6-5; j_gene: TRBJ1-1; d_gene: -; CDR3nt: TGTGCCAGCAGCCGGGACACCACTGAAGCTTTCTTT; CDR3aa: CASSRDTTEAFF
abundance: -; v_gene: TRBV5-1; j_gene: TRBJ2-2; d_gene: TRBD1; CDR3nt: TGCGCCAGCAGCTTGGGGGACAGGGCGTTTGGTTCCGGGGAGCTGTTTTTT; CDR3aa: CASSLGDRAFGSGELFF
abundance: -; v_gene: TRBV5-6; j_gene: TRBJ1-1; d_gene: -; CDR3nt: TGTGCCAGCAGCTTCGAGCGGGATGGGACTGAAGCTTTCTTT; CDR3aa: CASSFERDGTEAFF
abundance: -; v_gene: TRBV29-1; j_gene: TRBJ1-2; d_gene: TRBD1; CDR3nt: TGCAGCGTTACCCGCGACAGGGGGAGCGCGAACACCTTC; CDR3aa: CSVTRDRGSANTF
abundance: -; v_gene: TRBV4-1; j_gene: TRBJ1-1; d_gene: TRBD1; CDR3nt: TGCGCCAGCAGCCAAGTCCTCAGGGGGCTCACTGAAGCTTTCTTT; CDR3aa: CASSQVLRGLTEAFF
abundance: -; v_gene: TRBV4-3; j_gene: TRBJ2-7; d_gene: -; CDR3nt: TGCGCCAGCAGCCTGTCTGGGACGGAGCCCTACGAGCAGTACTTC; CDR3aa: CASSLSGTEPYEQYF
abundance: -; v_gene: TRBV25-1; j_gene: TRBJ2-5; d_gene: -; CDR3nt: TGTGCCAGCAGTTTGAGGGAGACCCAGTACTTC; CDR3aa: CASSLRETQYF
abundance: -; v_gene: TRBV9; j_gene: TRBJ1-4; d_gene: TRBD1; CDR3nt: TGTGCCAGCAGCGTATGGGCTGGACAGGGGAAAAGGGAAAAACTGTTTTTT; CDR3aa: CASSVWAGQGKREKLFF
abundance: -; v_gene: TRBV28; j_gene: TRBJ2-7; d_gene: -; CDR3nt: TGTGCCAGCAGGGGGACCGAAAGAGGGGAGCAGTACTTC; CDR3aa: CASRGTERGEQYF
abundance: -; v_gene: TRBV27; j_gene: TRBJ2-3; d_gene: TRBD2; CDR3nt: TGTGCCAGCATACCAGGACTAGCGGGGGGGGAAACAGATACGCAGTATTTT; CDR3aa: CASIPGLAGGETDTQYF
abundance: -; v_gene: TRBV7-2; j_gene: TRBJ2-3; d_gene: TRBD2; CDR3nt: TGTGCCAGCAAGCGGGGGTCTACAGATACGCAGTATTTT; CDR3aa: CASKRGSTDTQYF
abundance: -; v_gene: TRBV28; j_gene: TRBJ1-1; d_gene: -; CDR3nt: TGTGCCAGCACTTCAGGAGGGGGGTTTAACACTGAAGCTTTCTTT; CDR3aa: CASTSGGGFNTEAFF
abundance: -; v_gene: TRBV4-2; j_gene: TRBJ2-5; d_gene: -; CDR3nt: TGTGCCAGCAGCCAAGACCGCCTCGAGACCCAGTACTTC; CDR3aa: CASSQDRLETQYF
abundance: -; v_gene: TRBV19; j_gene: TRBJ1-6; d_gene: TRBD1; CDR3nt: TGTGCCAGTAGTATGACAGGGGGTTCACCCCTCCACTTT; CDR3aa: CASSMTGGSPLHF
abundance: -; v_gene: TRBV27; j_gene: TRBJ2-7; d_gene: -; CDR3nt: TGTGCCAGCAGTTTCCTGGACACAGCCTACGAGCAGTACTTC; CDR3aa: CASSFLDTAYEQYF
abundance: -; v_gene: TRBV6-6; j_gene: TRBJ1-4; d_gene: -; CDR3nt: TGTGCCAGCAGTCCCCAGCCTCCAGGGAGTGAGGGGAAACTGTTTTTT; CDR3aa: CASSPQPPGSEGKLFF
abundance: -; v_gene: TRBV29-1; j_gene: TRBJ1-3; d_gene: -; CDR3nt: TGCAGCGTCTTCACTTCGTCTGGAAACACCATATATTTT; CDR3aa: CSVFTSSGNTIYF
abundance: -; v_gene: TRBV18; j_gene: TRBJ1-1; d_gene: -; CDR3nt: TGTGCCAGCTCACCACCGGGGGAGGTAAGAACTGAAGCTTTCTTT; CDR3aa: CASSPPGEVRTEAFF
abundance: -; v_gene: TRBV6-5; j_gene: TRBJ1-6; d_gene: -; CDR3nt: TGTGCCAGCGCGACCGCAGAGGACTATAATTCACCCCTCCACTTT; CDR3aa: CASATAEDYNSPLHF
abundance: -; v_gene: TRBV19; j_gene: TRBJ2-7; d_gene: TRBD1; CDR3nt: TGTGCCAGTAGTAGATTGGGACAGCTCTACGAGCAGTACTTC; CDR3aa: CASSRLGQLYEQYF
abundance: once; v_gene: TRBV30; j_gene: TRBJ2-7; d_gene: -; CDR3nt: TGTGCCTGGAGTGTACTGAACACAAACGAGCAGTACTTC; CDR3aa: CAWSVLNTNEQYF
abundance: few; v_gene: TRBV7-6; j_gene: TRBJ2-7; d_gene: -; CDR3nt: TGTGCCAGCAGCTTAGGCACAGGGACCTACGAGCAGTACTTC; CDR3aa: CASSLGTGTYEQYF
abundance: -; v_gene: TRBV4-1; j_gene: TRBJ2-1; d_gene: -; CDR3nt: TGCGCCAGCAGCCAAGGCGGGGCTTGGAATGAGCAGTTCTTC; CDR3aa: CASSQGGAWNEQFF
abundance: -; v_gene: TRBV19; j_gene: TRBJ1-3; d_gene: -; CDR3nt: TGTGCCAGTTCGGAGCTCTCTGGAAACACCATATATTTT; CDR3aa: CASSELSGNTIYF
abundance: -; v_gene: TRBV28; j_gene: TRBJ1-1; d_gene: -; CDR3nt: TGTGCCAGCAGTTCCCGGGACCTGGGAGCTTTCTTT; CDR3aa: CASSSRDLGAFF